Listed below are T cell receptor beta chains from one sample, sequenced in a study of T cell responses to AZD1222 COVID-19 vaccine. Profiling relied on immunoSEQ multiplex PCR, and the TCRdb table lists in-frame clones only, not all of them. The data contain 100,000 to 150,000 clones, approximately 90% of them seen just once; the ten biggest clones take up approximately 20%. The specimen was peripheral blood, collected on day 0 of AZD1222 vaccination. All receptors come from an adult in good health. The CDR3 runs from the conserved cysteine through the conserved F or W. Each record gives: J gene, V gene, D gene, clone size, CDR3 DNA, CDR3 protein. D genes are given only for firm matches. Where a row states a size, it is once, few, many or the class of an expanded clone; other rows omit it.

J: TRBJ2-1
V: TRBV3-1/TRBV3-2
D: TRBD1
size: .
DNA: TGTGCCAGCAGCCAAGGGGACAGGGCGGGGAATGAGCAGTTCTTC
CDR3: CASSQGDRAGNEQFF

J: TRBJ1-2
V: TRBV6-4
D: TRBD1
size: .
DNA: TGTGCCAGCAGAAACAGGGGGCCCTATGGCTACACCTTC
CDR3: CASRNRGPYGYTF

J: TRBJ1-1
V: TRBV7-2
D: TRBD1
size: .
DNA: TGTGCCAGCAGCTCGGGACAGGGGAGTATAACTTTCTTT
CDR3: CASSSGQGSITFF

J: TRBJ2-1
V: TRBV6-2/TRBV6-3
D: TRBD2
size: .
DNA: TGTGCCAGCAGTCCCACTAGCGGGGGACCTAATGAGCAGTTCTTC
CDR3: CASSPTSGGPNEQFF

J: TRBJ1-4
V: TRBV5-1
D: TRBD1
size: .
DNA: TGCGCCAGCAGCTTGGATGGGACAGGGAGGTTCGGACTGTTTTTT
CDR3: CASSLDGTGRFGLFF

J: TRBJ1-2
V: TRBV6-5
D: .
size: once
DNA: TGTGCCAGCAGTCCAGGGTCTGTGGGCTACACCTTC
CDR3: CASSPGSVGYTF

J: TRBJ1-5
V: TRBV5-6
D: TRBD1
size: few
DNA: TGTGCCAGCAGCCACCAGACAGGGGGCTTAAGCAATCAGCCCCAGCATTTT
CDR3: CASSHQTGGLSNQPQHF

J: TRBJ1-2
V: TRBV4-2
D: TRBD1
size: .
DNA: TGTGCCAGCAGCCAACCAGACAGGGACGGCTACACCTTC
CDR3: CASSQPDRDGYTF

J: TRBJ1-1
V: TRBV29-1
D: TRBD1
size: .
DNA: TGCAGCGTTGACCGGACAGGGAACACTGAAGCTTTCTTT
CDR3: CSVDRTGNTEAFF

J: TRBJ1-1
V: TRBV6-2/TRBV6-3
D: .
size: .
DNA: TGTGCCAGCAGTTTTTGGGACGAAGAAGAAGCTTTCTTT
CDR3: CASSFWDEEEAFF

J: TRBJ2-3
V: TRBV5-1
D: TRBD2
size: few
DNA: TGCGCCAGCAGCTTCAGAAGTCTGAGCGGGGGGGCAGATACGCAGTATTTT
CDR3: CASSFRSLSGGADTQYF

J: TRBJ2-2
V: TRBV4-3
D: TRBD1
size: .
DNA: TGCGCCAGCAGCCCCGGGACAGGGATCGCCGGGGAGCTGTTTTTT
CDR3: CASSPGTGIAGELFF

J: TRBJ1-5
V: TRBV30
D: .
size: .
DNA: TGTGCCTGGAGTACGGGGAACGGCAATCAGCCCCAGCATTTT
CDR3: CAWSTGNGNQPQHF

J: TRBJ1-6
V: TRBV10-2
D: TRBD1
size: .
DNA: TGCGCCAGCAGTGAGGTGCAGGGGGCGGATACACCCCTCCACTTT
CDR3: CASSEVQGADTPLHF

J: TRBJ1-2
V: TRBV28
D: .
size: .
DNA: TGTGCCAGCAGAACCGACGGGAGGGTAGATGGCTACACCTTC
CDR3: CASRTDGRVDGYTF

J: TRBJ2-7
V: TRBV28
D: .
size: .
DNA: TGTGCCAGCTCCACCCCGGGGCGGACAAACTACGAGCAGTACTTC
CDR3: CASSTPGRTNYEQYF

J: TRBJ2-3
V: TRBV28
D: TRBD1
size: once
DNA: TGTGCCAGCAGTTTGGGATGGACAGGTACAGATACGCAGTATTTT
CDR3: CASSLGWTGTDTQYF

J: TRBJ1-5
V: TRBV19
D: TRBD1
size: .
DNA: TGTGCCAGTAGGTACGGGACAGGGTATCAGCCCCAGCATTTT
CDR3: CASRYGTGYQPQHF

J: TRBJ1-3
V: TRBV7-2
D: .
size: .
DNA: TGTGCCAGCAGCTTAGGCGGATTAGGTGGAAACACCATATATTTT
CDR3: CASSLGGLGGNTIYF

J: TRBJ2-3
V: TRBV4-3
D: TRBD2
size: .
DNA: TGCGCCAGCAGCCTTAGCGGGGGGCACACAGATACGCAGTATTTT
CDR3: CASSLSGGHTDTQYF

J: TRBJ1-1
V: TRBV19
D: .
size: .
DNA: TGTGCCAGTAGTCCCCGGGGACGCTTCGGCACTGAAGCTTTCTTT
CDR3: CASSPRGRFGTEAFF

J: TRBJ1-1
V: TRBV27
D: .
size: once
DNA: TGTGCCAGCACTCGACAGGAGGGCACTGAAGCTTTCTTT
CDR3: CASTRQEGTEAFF

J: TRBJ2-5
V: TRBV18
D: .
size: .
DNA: TGTGCCAGCTCACCAGCGAAGTACCAAGAGACCCAGTACTTC
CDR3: CASSPAKYQETQYF

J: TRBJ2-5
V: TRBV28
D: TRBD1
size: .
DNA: TGTGCCAGCAGTGTCACCGGGACAGGGAGCGAGACCCAGTACTTC
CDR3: CASSVTGTGSETQYF

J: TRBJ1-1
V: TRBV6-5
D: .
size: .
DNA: TGTGCCAGCAGTTATCGAAACGGACCTACGAACACTGAAGCTTTCTTT
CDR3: CASSYRNGPTNTEAFF

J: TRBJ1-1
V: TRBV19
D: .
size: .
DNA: TGTGCCAGTAGTACGGGCGCCACTGAAGCTTTCTTT
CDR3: CASSTGATEAFF

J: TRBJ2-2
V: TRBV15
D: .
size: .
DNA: TGTGCCACCAGCAGAGGAGGGCGAGCCACCGGGGAGCTGTTTTTT
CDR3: CATSRGGRATGELFF

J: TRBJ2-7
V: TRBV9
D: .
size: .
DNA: TGTGCCAGCAGCCCCTCCGGGGCCGCCTACGAGCAGTACTTC
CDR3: CASSPSGAAYEQYF

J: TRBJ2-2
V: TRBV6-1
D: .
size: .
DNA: TGTGCCAGCAGTGATGCTCGGTTGGGGACCGGGGAGCTGTTTTTT
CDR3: CASSDARLGTGELFF

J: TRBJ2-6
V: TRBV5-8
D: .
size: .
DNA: TGTGCCAGCGAGGCAGGCTCTGGGGCCAACGTCCTGACTTTC
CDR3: CASEAGSGANVLTF

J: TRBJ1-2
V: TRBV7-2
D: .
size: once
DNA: TGTGCCAGCAGCTTTAATAACGGGGTAGGCGGCTACACCTTC
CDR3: CASSFNNGVGGYTF

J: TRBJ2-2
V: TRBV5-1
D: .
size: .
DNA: TGCGCCAGCAGTCCCGGTAACACCGGGGAGCTGTTTTTT
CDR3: CASSPGNTGELFF

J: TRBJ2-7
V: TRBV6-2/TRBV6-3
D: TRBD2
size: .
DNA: TGTGCCAGCAGTTACGCGTTAGACGGTAGCGGGGGCCCTTCCAGCTCCTACGAGCAGTACTTC
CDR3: CASSYALDGSGGPSSSYEQYF